Listed here are 10 T cell receptor beta chains from one sample, sequenced in a study of technical replicates of blood from a few donors (TCRdb year 2017). Library preparation employed the immunoSEQ multiplex PCR assay. The clones in this table, taken by TCRdb from immuneACCESS, are in-frame only. Not every clone is retained; where verified, under half of the shortfall comes from an unresolved V gene, and the cause of the rest is unknown. The sample yields roughly 60,000 clones; roughly nine tenths were counted once. Jointly, the top ten make up approximately 5% of the sample. Sequencing was performed on PBMCs. The receptors shown here come from a human donor in good health. Some clones in this sample may be carry-over from other donors' samples.

V gene TRBV6-1 combines with J gene TRBJ1-2; D unresolved. The CDR3 contains 15 residues. Trimming pared 2 bases from V and 4 bases from J, leaving 14 bases between. Germline CDR1 and CDR2: MNHNS and SASEGT. The CDR3 DNA is TGTGCCAGCAGTGAATACTACGAAACCGTCTATGGCTACACCTTC. Translating gives CASSEYYETVYGYTF.

The rearrangement uses TRBV14 and TRBJ2-2; unclear D gene. The CDR3 loop spans 13 amino acids. Trimming took off 1 base at V and 4 bases at J, with 4 bases between the two ends. The germline V gene has CDR1 SGHDN and CDR2 FVKESK. The CDR3 protein is CASSQVITGELFF. The CDR3 DNA reads as TGTGCCAGCAGCCAAGTTATCACCGGGGAGCTGTTTTTT.

This rearrangement joins TRBV7-9 to TRBJ2-7; no firm D call. Germline lookup yields CDR1 SEHNR and CDR2 FQNEAQ (reference sequence). This CDR3 is built from 16 residues. The V and J ends lost 0 bases and 0 bases respectively, with 12 bases between them. CDR3 nucleotides: TGTGCCAGCAGCTTAGCAGTTGGCGGAAGCTCCTACGAGCAGTACTTC. Translating gives CASSLAVGGSSYEQYF.

The chain uses TRBV4-2 and TRBJ2-5; 10 bases are a match to TRBD1. This CDR3 has 15 residues. J was trimmed by 2 bases and V by 3 bases; bases with no gene match: 3. Germline V gene data show CDR1 as LGHNA and CDR2 as YNFKEQ. Written as DNA, the CDR3 is TGTGCCAGCAGCCAGGGGACAGGGGTACAAGAGACCCAGTACTTC. This encodes CASSQGTGVQETQYF.

This rearrangement joins TRBV25-1 to TRBJ2-1; D is perhaps TRBD2 (5 bases). Per germline, CDR1 MGHDK and CDR2 SYGVNS. The V end lost 3 bases, the J end lost 4 bases, and 13 bases lay between the germline ends. This CDR3 has 15 amino acids. The CDR3 region is CASSDASRGYNEQFF. CDR3 sequence (DNA): TGTGCCAGCAGTGACGCCTCCCGGGGATACAATGAGCAGTTCTTC.

The genes are TRBV5-1 and TRBJ1-3; 8 bases line up with TRBD1. The junction had 2 bases not matched to a gene; V was cut back by 0 bases and J by 3 bases. The V gene's germline CDR1 is SGHRS and CDR2 YFSETQ. This CDR3 comprises 15 residues. CDR3 DNA: TGCGCCAGCAGCTTGGGGGACAGGAATGGAAACACCATATATTTT. Amino acid sequence: CASSLGDRNGNTIYF.

The chain employs TRBV6-6 and TRBJ1-2, with TRBD1 identical over 7 bases. Per the germline V gene, CDR1 is MNHNY and CDR2 is SVGAGI (reference sequence). There are 15 residues in the CDR3. Trimming took 0 bases from V and 1 from J; bases not matched to a gene: 2. Written as DNA, the CDR3 is TGTGCCAGCAGTTACTCAGGGGGCAATAACTATGGCTACACCTTC. Translation gives CASSYSGGNNYGYTF.

V is TRBV5-1 and J is TRBJ1-1; 7 bases match TRBD1. CDR3 length: 15 residues. Germline loops: CDR1 SGHRS, CDR2 YFSETQ. Germline trimming cut 2 bases from V and 0 bases from J; bases unmatched to any gene: 4. CDR3 bases: TGCGCCAGCAGCTTTTACACAGGGGTGAACACTGAAGCTTTCTTT. Its translation: CASSFYTGVNTEAFF. The whole variable domain, filled in from reference TRBV5-1 and TRBJ1-1, reads KAGVTQTPRYLIKTRGQQVTLSCSPISGHRSVSWYQQTPGQGLQFLFEYFSETQRNKGNFPGRFSGRQFSNSRSEMNVSTLELGDSALYLCASSFYTGVNTEAFFGQGTRLTVV.

The chain is built from TRBV25-1 and TRBJ2-5; 13 nucleotides line up with TRBD2. The CDR3 is made up of 17 amino acids. V trimming: 5 bases; J trimming: 5 bases; junction bases outside the gene matches: 11. The germline V gene has CDR1 MGHDK and CDR2 SYGVNS. CDR3 residues: CASSNPSTSGGGETQYF. CDR3 bases: TGTGCCAGCAGTAATCCCTCTACTAGCGGGGGGGGTGAGACCCAGTACTTC.

The V and J genes are TRBV4-2 and TRBJ1-1, with TRBD1 identical over 12 bases. V dropped 10 bases and J dropped 5; count of bases not matched to a gene: 20. The CDR3 extends over 18 amino acids. Germline V gene data show CDR1 as LGHNA and CDR2 as YNFKEQ. The CDR3: CATRAGGGDRGLGTEAFF. The CDR3 region has the DNA TGTGCCACCCGAGCAGGGGGCGGGGACAGGGGGCTCGGGACTGAAGCTTTCTTT.